These 9 T cell receptor beta chains originate from one sample sequenced in a study of cytomegalovirus exposure and HLA in healthy donors. In the PCR, 60 Vbeta and 13 Jbeta primers were used. Profiled with immunoSEQ multiplex PCR; TCRdb holds only in-frame clones, not every one. In the table there are approximately 100,000 clones, approximately 64% of which are singletons. Specimen: PBMCs. These receptors were collected from a man between 60 and 75 years old in good health and CMV-seronegative.

The chain is built from TRBV5-1 and TRBJ2-4, with TRBD1 matching over 10 bases. From germline, CDR1 is SGHRS and CDR2 YFSETQ. The ends lost 0 bases at V and 5 bases at J; junction bases unmatched: 5. There are 16 residues in the CDR3. CDR3 DNA sequence: TGCGCCAGCAGCTTGGCCCCCGGACAGGGGGAAAACATTCAGTACTTC. Its protein product is CASSLAPGQGENIQYF.

This clone was seen a handful of times. V is TRBV7-7 and J is TRBJ1-2; the match to TRBD1 covers 7 bases. CDR3 length: 17 amino acids. The V gene's germline CDR1 is SSHAT and CDR2 FNYEAQ (reference sequence). The junction had 25 bases not matched to a gene; V was cut back by 10 bases and J by 8 bases. The CDR3 coding sequence is TGTGCCACCTCGGCCATTGGGACAGCCATTGGGGTGCGGGGCTACACCTTC. It yields the protein CATSAIGTAIGVRGYTF.

This clone was counted a few times. The chain carries TRBV4-2 and TRBJ2-7; 8 bases are a match to TRBD1. J gave up 0 bases and V 3 bases, and 4 bases lay outside the gene matches. This CDR3 is built from 15 residues. Germline CDR1 and CDR2: LGHNA and YNFKEQ. CDR3 sequence reads: CASSHGTGNSYEQYF. CDR3 nucleotides: TGTGCCAGCAGCCATGGGACAGGAAACTCCTACGAGCAGTACTTC.

The chain joins TRBV23-1 to TRBJ2-5; perhaps TRBD1 as D (7 bases). TRBV23-1 belongs to the ORF category, with a function that is uncertain. This CDR3 comprises 16 residues. Trimming shortened V by 6 bases and J by 2 bases, and 19 bases separated the two germline ends. For the CDR3, the DNA is TGCGCCAGCAGCTCCCTAGGGGGGACAGAACAAGAGACCCAGTACTTC. Translating it yields CASSSLGGTEQETQYF.

CDR3 loop: CASSQGVLRGGSYEQYF. The CDR3 coding sequence is TGTGCCAGCAGCCAAGGGGTTTTGCGGGGGGGATCCTACGAGCAGTACTTC. This rearrangement joins TRBV14 to TRBJ2-7; TRBD2 matches 9 bases. The germline V gene has CDR1 SGHDN and CDR2 FVKESK. The CDR3 is 17 amino acids. J lost 1 base, V lost 1 base, and 8 bases had no gene match.

V usage is TRBV2 and J usage is TRBJ2-7; D is undetermined. The ends were cut back, 2 bases at V and 6 bases at J, with 8 bases in the middle. The CDR3 has 12 residues. The V gene's germline CDR1 is SNHLY and CDR2 FYNNEI. The CDR3 here is CASSEQVGEQYF. Here the CDR3 DNA reads TGTGCCAGCAGTGAACAGGTTGGCGAGCAGTACTTC.

This chain links TRBV5-1 with TRBJ2-1; 11 nucleotides line up with TRBD2. The CDR3 is made up of 17 amino acids. The V and J ends lost 4 bases and 0 bases, in that order; junction bases with no gene match: 6. The germline V gene has CDR1 SGHRS and CDR2 YFSETQ. Here the CDR3 reads CASSAYTSGSSYNEQFF. The CDR3 DNA reads TGCGCCAGCAGCGCGTATACTAGCGGGAGCTCCTACAATGAGCAGTTCTTC.

V gene TRBV6-6 combines with J gene TRBJ2-7; the match to TRBD1 covers 7 bases. The V gene end was trimmed by 3 bases and the J gene end by 0 bases; junction bases not matched to a gene: 5. There are 15 residues in the CDR3. Per the germline V gene, CDR1 is MNHNY and CDR2 is SVGAGI (reference sequence). CDR3 DNA sequence: TGTGCCAGCAGTTATCCGGGGACAGACTCCTACGAGCAGTACTTC. It specifies CASSYPGTDSYEQYF.

For the CDR3, the DNA is TGTGCCAGCAGCTCCCGGAGGGTCTCTGGAAACACCATATATTTT. Its protein is CASSSRRVSGNTIYF. The chain is built from TRBV28 and TRBJ1-3, with D unresolved. Germline assignment: CDR1 MDHEN and CDR2 SYDVKM. The CDR3 sequence is 15 residues long. V lost 6 bases to trimming and J lost 0 bases, with 12 bases between them.